A single sample gave rise to the 25 T cell receptor beta chains below, sequenced in a study of blood T cells in healthy people across ages (dated by TCRdb to the mid-2010s). Receptors were amplified or captured by 5' RACE. Sequencing used an Illumina HiSeq 2500. A second PCR of roughly 6 to 12 cycles was run with a J-beta primer mix and a sample-barcoded 5' primer. Clones were called with MiXCR by TCRdb after fastp trimmed the public reads at Q25, and only in-frame beta chains were retained. When rows share a CDR3 protein, they turn into one entry using the most common DNA and genes. This sample lists about 640,000 distinct CDR3 sequences; 25% to 30% were detected once. The ten largest clonotypes hold about a sixth of the sample. The sample consisted of blood. All receptors derive from a woman at least 80 years old in good health.

Ten or more counts support this clonotype. The V gene is TRBV5-5, the J gene TRBJ2-3; D is possibly TRBD2 (6 bases). The germline gives CDR1 SGHKS, CDR2 YYEKEE (reference sequence). V lost 5 bases, J lost 0 bases, and 13 bases lay in between. This CDR3 contains 15 residues. The CDR3 spells CASRRESASTDTQYF. The CDR3 DNA reads as TGTGCCAGCAGACGGGAGTCAGCGAGCACAGATACGCAGTATTTT. Using reference TRBV5-5 and TRBJ2-3 for the parts outside the CDR3, the full variable domain is DAGVTQSPTHLIKTRGQQVTLRCSPISGHKSVSWYQQVLGQGPQFIFQYYEKEERGRGNFPDRFSARQFPNYSSELNVNALLLGDSALYLCASRRESASTDTQYFGPGTRLTVL.

This clonotype was found many times. V gene TRBV20-1 combines with J gene TRBJ1-2; 7 bases agree with TRBD1. Germline CDR1 and CDR2: DFQATT and SNEGSKA (reference sequence). The CDR3 runs 16 residues. V was pared by 3 bases and J by 0 bases, with 10 bases of the junction left unmatched. The CDR3 here is CSARKGDSTSNYGYTF. For the CDR3, the DNA is TGCAGTGCTAGGAAAGGGGACAGTACCTCTAACTATGGCTACACCTTC.

This clonotype was counted only a few times. The J gene is TRBJ2-5, the V gene TRBV2; possibly TRBD1 for D (6 bases). V gave up 5 bases and J gave up 5 bases, with 12 bases separating them. This CDR3 has 13 residues. Germline CDR1 SNHLY, CDR2 FYNNEI. In DNA, the CDR3 is TGTGCCAGCAGTACAGGGTCGCGGGAGACCCAGTACTTC. Translated, it gives CASSTGSRETQYF.

About this clonotype: A single base separates this from a much larger clone, so it may be a read error. The chain combines TRBV29-1 with TRBJ2-1; 12 nucleotides agree with TRBD2. The CDR3 consists of 13 residues. CDR1 is SQVTM and CDR2 is ANQGSEA in the germline V gene. The CDR3 region has the DNA TGCTGCGTCGCCCGACTAGCGGGGGTAGAGCAGTTCTTC. Translated: CCVARLAGVEQFF.

This clonotype turned up a few times. The rearrangement links TRBV5-1 to TRBJ1-2; the D gene is possibly TRBD1 (5 bases). The germline CDR1 and CDR2 sequences are SGHRS and YFSETQ. With 3 bases removed from V and 8 bases from J, the gap between germline ends came to 14 bases. This CDR3 is built from 13 residues. In DNA form, the CDR3 reads TGCGCCAGCAGCTCGCTCTCGGGGACGGGCTACACCTTC. This gives the protein CASSSLSGTGYTF.

Details on this clonotype: This may stem from a read error, because a much larger clone lies one nucleotide away. The CDR3 end shows no conserved phenylalanine or tryptophan, and so a read error is likely. The CDR3 spells CASSLGPGSSGANVLTC. Here the CDR3 DNA reads TGCGCCAGCAGCTTGGGGCCAGGTTCCTCTGGGGCCAACGTCCTGACTTGC. The rearrangement joins TRBV5-1 to TRBJ2-6; no firm D call. Germline V gives CDR1 SGHRS, CDR2 YFSETQ. The CDR3 is made up of 17 amino acids. V was cut by 0 bases and J by 0 bases, with 10 bases left in between.

This clonotype appeared a few times. The chain couples TRBV7-9 to TRBJ1-5; D possibly corresponds to TRBD1 (5 bases). V lost 5 bases, J lost 4 bases, and 15 bases lay in between. Germline-derived CDR1 and CDR2 are SEHNR and FQNEAQ (reference sequence). The CDR3 runs 15 residues. CDR3 DNA: TGTGCCAGCAGCCCAGGTGGGACGCCAAATCAGCCCCAGCATTTT. Translated: CASSPGGTPNQPQHF.

This clonotype was seen at least ten times. The chain uses TRBV7-3 and TRBJ2-7; 8 bases line up with TRBD1. The CDR3 length is 15 residues. The V gene end was trimmed by 2 bases and the J gene end by 3 bases; junction bases not matched to a gene: 6. In germline, CDR1 is SGHTA, CDR2 FQGTGA. CDR3 in amino acids: CASSLRAGTGYEQYF. DNA of the CDR3: TGTGCCAGCAGCTTACGGGCCGGGACAGGCTACGAGCAGTACTTC.

This clonotype was detected ten times or more. This chain links TRBV11-2 with TRBJ2-6, with D maybe TRBD2 (5 bases). There are 16 residues in the CDR3. Germline lookup yields CDR1 SGHAT and CDR2 FQNNGV. The V gene lost 1 base and the J gene lost 0 bases, with 7 bases spanning the gap. CDR3: CASSLGGISGANVLTF. CDR3 bases: TGTGCCAGCAGCTTAGGAGGGATCTCTGGGGCCAACGTCCTGACTTTC. Full variable domain (rest looked up from reference TRBV11-2 and TRBJ2-6): EAGVAQSPRYKIIEKRQSVAFWCNPISGHATLYWYQQILGQGPKLLIQFQNNGVVDDSQLPKDRFSAERLKGVDSTLKIQPAKLEDSAVYLCASSLGGISGANVLTFGAGSRLTVL.

This clonotype was counted at least ten times. The V and J genes are TRBV7-9 and TRBJ2-7, with 8 bases lining up with TRBD1. The V gene end was trimmed by 5 bases and the J gene end by 6 bases; junction bases not matched to a gene: 9. The germline CDR1 and CDR2 sequences are SEHNR and FQNEAQ (reference sequence). The length of the CDR3 is 14 residues. CDR3 residues: CASSPDRVYGEQYF. CDR3 DNA sequence: TGTGCCAGCAGCCCGGACAGGGTTTATGGCGAGCAGTACTTC.

A single count supports this clonotype. The chain has TRBV3-1 and TRBJ2-3; 10 bases match TRBD2. CDR3 length: 15 amino acids. Trimming at V came to 3 bases and at J to 8 bases, leaving 8 bases not matched to a gene. Germline values: CDR1 LGHDT, CDR2 YNNKEL (reference sequence). The CDR3 bases are TGTGCCAGCAGCCAGATAGCGGGGGGCGGGGCTACGCAGTATTTT. As protein: CASSQIAGGGATQYF.

This clonotype was recorded a few times. A much bigger clone sits one base away, suggesting this may be a read error. This chain uses TRBV5-1 with TRBJ2-3; TRBD1 matches 9 bases. This CDR3 contains 15 residues. With 7 bases clipped from V and 1 base from J, the junction kept 7 bases outside the gene matches. Looked up from germline, CDR1 is SGHRS and CDR2 is YFSETQ. The chain's CDR3 is CASGARTGGTDTQYF. The CDR3 DNA reads as TGCGCCAGCGGCGCCCGGACAGGGGGCACAGATACGCAGTATTTT.

This clonotype was observed at least ten times. V gene TRBV20-1 combines with J gene TRBJ1-2; no definite D call. CDR3 length equals 11 residues. Trimming took 6 bases from V and 8 from J, leaving 13 bases between them. CDR1 and CDR2 from the germline V gene are DFQATT and SNEGSKA (reference sequence). The CDR3 sequence: CSARESGGYTF. In DNA, the CDR3 is TGCAGTGCCCGGGAGAGCGGAGGCTACACCTTC.

This clonotype was seen repeatedly, ten times or more. This chain links TRBV28 with TRBJ2-3; no firm D call. V was shortened by 6 bases and J by 9 bases, with 13 bases between the two germline ends. CDR1 and CDR2 from the germline V gene are MDHEN and SYDVKM. The CDR3 loop spans 12 amino acids. The CDR3 is CASSQVLETQYF. CDR3 in DNA: TGTGCCAGCAGCCAGGTCCTCGAGACGCAGTATTTT.

The chain joins TRBV24-1 to TRBJ2-3; 9 bases match TRBD2. This CDR3 is built from 18 residues. Trimming at V came to 4 bases and at J to 1 base, leaving 11 bases not matched to a gene. Germline CDR1 reads KGHDR; CDR2 reads SFDVKD. CDR3 in DNA: TGTGCCACCAGTGACCCTTTTAGCGGGGGTACAGGCACAGATACGCAGTATTTT. Protein sequence: CATSDPFSGGTGTDTQYF.

Only one count was recorded for this clonotype. A much larger clone differs by one base, so this may be a read error. The chain recombines TRBV5-6 with TRBJ2-5; the D gene is possibly TRBD2 (5 bases). The V end lost 7 bases, the J end lost 2 bases, and 15 bases lay between the germline ends. Germline lookup yields CDR1 SGHDT and CDR2 YYEEEE. The length of the CDR3 is 14 residues. Written as DNA, the CDR3 is TGTGCCAGCGGCGCGATCGAGGGTCAAGAGACCCAGTACTTC. Its translation is CASGAIEGQETQYF.

Only a few counts were recorded for this clonotype. This sequence may be a read error, since a much larger clone differs from it by one base. The rearrangement links TRBV6-5 to TRBJ1-2; D not certain. Deletions cut 5 bases from V and 7 bases from J, with 11 bases between. Germline assignment: CDR1 MNHEY and CDR2 SVGAGI. The CDR3 loop spans 12 amino acids. The CDR3: CASSTSGFGYTF. The CDR3 DNA is TGTGCCAGCAGTACCTCTGGGTTTGGCTACACCTTC.

The chain uses TRBV7-9 and TRBJ1-1; a weak D match, TRBD1 (5 bases). The CDR3 spans 14 residues. The germline V gene encodes CDR1 SEHNR and CDR2 FQNEAQ (reference sequence). V dropped 3 bases and J dropped 6 bases, with 14 bases sitting between them. CDR3: CASSFGTETAEAFF. The CDR3 region has the DNA TGTGCCAGCAGCTTCGGGACGGAGACCGCTGAAGCTTTCTTT.

This clonotype was seen many times. The gene calls are TRBV7-2 and TRBJ1-5; D gene uncertain. The V and J ends lost 0 bases and 6 bases respectively, with 9 bases between them. Germline CDR1 is SGHTA and CDR2 is FQGNSA. The CDR3 runs to 14 residues. The CDR3, as DNA: TGTGCCAGCAGCTTAGCTTTAAACAGTCAGCCCCAGCATTTT. Protein sequence: CASSLALNSQPQHF.

V usage is TRBV7-2 and J usage is TRBJ1-1, with D unclear. The germline V and J ends were trimmed by 2 bases and 2 bases, with 9 bases remaining between them. Germline V gene data show CDR1 as SGHTA and CDR2 as FQGNSA. The CDR3 loop spans 14 amino acids. The CDR3 here is CASSLLRPNTEAFF. CDR3 bases: TGTGCCAGCAGCTTACTTAGGCCTAACACTGAAGCTTTCTTT.

The gene calls are TRBV6-6 and TRBJ2-7; D is unresolved. CDR1 and CDR2 (germline): MNHNY, SVGAGI (reference sequence). V lost 6 bases and J lost 0, with 15 bases in between. The CDR3 consists of 15 residues. The CDR3 spells CASSRDVVSSYEQYF. The CDR3, as DNA: TGTGCCAGCAGCCGCGATGTAGTGAGCTCCTACGAGCAGTACTTC.

The J gene is TRBJ2-7, the V gene TRBV29-1, with TRBD2 as a possible D gene (5 bases). The germline CDR1 and CDR2 sequences are SQVTM and ANQGSEA. The length of the CDR3 is 14 residues. V lost 2 bases and J lost 0, with 11 bases in between. Here the CDR3 DNA reads TGCAGCGTTGAACCGGACGGAGGCTCCTACGAGCAGTACTTC. It specifies CSVEPDGGSYEQYF.

The rearrangement joins TRBV9 to TRBJ1-2, with D uncertain. Trimming took off 3 bases at V and 1 base at J, with 10 bases between the two ends. The germline gives CDR1 SGDLS, CDR2 YYNGEE. CDR3 length: 14 amino acids. In DNA form, the CDR3 reads TGTGCCAGCAGCGGTGTTGTCAGTAACTATGGCTACACCTTC. Translated, it gives CASSGVVSNYGYTF.

The chain couples TRBV28 to TRBJ2-7, with D maybe TRBD2 (5 bases). TRBJ2-4 explains the end of the DNA better; the J call may be wrong. In germline, CDR1 is MDHEN, CDR2 SYDVKM. This CDR3 has 14 amino acids. CDR3 residues: CAGTLRSRGDIQYF. CDR3 coding DNA: TGTGCCGGCACCCTCAGGAGCCGGGGAGACATTCAGTACTTC.

This clonotype has more than one count but fewer than ten. The chain couples TRBV20-1 to TRBJ1-5, with D perhaps TRBD1 (6 bases). Trimming pared 4 bases from V and 4 bases from J, leaving 20 bases between. Germline V gene sequence: CDR1 DFQATT, CDR2 SNEGSKA (reference sequence). The CDR3 runs to 16 residues. CDR3 in amino acids: CSATMGGTLGNQPQHF. The CDR3 DNA reads TGCAGTGCTACGATGGGGGGCACACTGGGAAATCAGCCCCAGCATTTT.